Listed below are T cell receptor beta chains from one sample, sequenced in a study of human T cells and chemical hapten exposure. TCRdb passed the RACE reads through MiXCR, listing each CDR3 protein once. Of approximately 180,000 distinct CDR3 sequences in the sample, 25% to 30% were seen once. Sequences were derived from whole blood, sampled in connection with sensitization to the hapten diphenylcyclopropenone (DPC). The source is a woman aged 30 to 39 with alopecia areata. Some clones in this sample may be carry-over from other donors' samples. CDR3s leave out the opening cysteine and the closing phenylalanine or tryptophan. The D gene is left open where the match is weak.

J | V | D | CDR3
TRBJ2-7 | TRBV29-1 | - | SVEDSGSYEQY
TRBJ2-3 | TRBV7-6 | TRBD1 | ASSLGGQTTDTQY
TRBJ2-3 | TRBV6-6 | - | ASSFAGASTDTQY
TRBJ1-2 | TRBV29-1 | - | SVGADYT
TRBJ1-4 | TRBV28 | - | ASSFETTNEKLF
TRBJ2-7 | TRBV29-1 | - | SVGLGGSYEQY
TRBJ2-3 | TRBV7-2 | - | ASSLLRGRTDTQY
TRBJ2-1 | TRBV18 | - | ASHKPGHEQF
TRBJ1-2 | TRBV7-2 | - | ASSLAYGYT
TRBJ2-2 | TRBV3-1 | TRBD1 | ASSLLTGEELF
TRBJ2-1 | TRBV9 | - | ASSPTPLNEQF
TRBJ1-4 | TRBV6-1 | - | ATGRSNEKLF
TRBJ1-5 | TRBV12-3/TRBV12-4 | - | ASSFSAGPQPQH
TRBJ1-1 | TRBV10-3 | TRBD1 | AIGTGEEAF